A single sample gave rise to the 13 T cell receptor beta chains below, sequenced in a study (dated by TCRdb to 2016 to 2017). The library was made by RT-PCR. Data came from an Illumina MiSeq. Using fastp at Q25 and MiXCR, TCRdb reprocessed the public reads and kept productive beta chains. One record per CDR3 amino acid sequence lists the most common genes and DNA. Recorded for this sample are about 680,000 distinct CDR3 sequences; more than 13% of them occurred a single time. 3% to 4.5% of the sample lies in the top ten. Sequences were obtained from memory CD4+ T cells from blood. All receptors come from a female donor in good health, serving as a healthy control.

This chain connects TRBV5-1 to TRBJ1-1; D unresolved. CDR1 is SGHRS and CDR2 is YFSETQ in the germline V gene. With 4 bases removed from V and 3 bases from J, the gap between germline ends came to 10 bases. The CDR3 extends over 13 amino acids. The CDR3 nucleotides read TGCGCCAGCAGCCTTAAGTTGGACACTGAAGCTTTCTTT. This gives the protein CASSLKLDTEAFF.

This chain joins TRBV18 and TRBJ2-4; D not certain. V shed 0 bases and J shed 0 bases, with 6 bases lying between them. This CDR3 comprises 15 residues. CDR1 KGHSH and CDR2 LQKENI come from the germline V gene. CDR3 DNA sequence: TGTGCCAGCTCACCACCGGCGCAAGCCAAAAACATTCAGTACTTC. Its protein product is CASSPPAQAKNIQYF.

V and J are TRBV11-2 and TRBJ2-4, with 11 bases aligning to TRBD2. Looked up from germline, CDR1 is SGHAT and CDR2 is FQNNGV. This CDR3 comprises 16 residues. The V and J ends lost 6 bases and 0 bases, in that order; junction bases with no gene match: 4. The CDR3 bases are TGTGCCAGCAGTCCCACTAGCGGGAGAGCCAAAAACATTCAGTACTTC. Translating it yields CASSPTSGRAKNIQYF.

This clonotype was counted many times. The chain has TRBV6-5 and TRBJ1-2, with 7 bases identical to TRBD1. Germline CDR1 and CDR2: MNHEY and SVGAGI. This CDR3 is built from 15 residues. Germline trimming cut 4 bases from V and 8 bases from J; bases unmatched to any gene: 13. The CDR3 DNA sequence: TGTGCCAGCAGTTGGACAGGCCCCACGAGCAGGGGCTACACCTTC. This gives the protein CASSWTGPTSRGYTF.

This clonotype was observed many times. The gene calls are TRBV6-4 and TRBJ2-1, with 8 bases lining up with TRBD2. The CDR3 has 15 residues. The germline V gene encodes CDR1 MRHNA and CDR2 SNTAGT. V gave up 3 bases and J gave up 4 bases; unmatched junction bases: 5. For the CDR3, the DNA is TGTGCCAGCAGTGAGAGCGGGAGCAAGTACAATGAGCAGTTCTTC. Its protein is CASSESGSKYNEQFF.

This clonotype has only a few counts. The chain has TRBV11-1 and TRBJ2-1; 7 nucleotides agree with TRBD1. V was clipped by 1 base and J by 4 bases; unmatched bases: 1. The CDR3 has 14 amino acids. Germline V gene sequence: CDR1 SGHAT, CDR2 FQDESV (reference sequence). The CDR3 protein is CASSLEGQYNEQFF. For the CDR3, the DNA is TGTGCCAGCAGCTTAGAGGGACAGTACAATGAGCAGTTCTTC.

The J gene is TRBJ1-5, the V gene TRBV5-1; D is possibly TRBD1 (6 bases). The length of the CDR3 is 15 residues. Germline loops: CDR1 SGHRS, CDR2 YFSETQ. V lost 1 base and J lost 4, with 12 bases in between. The CDR3 reads CASSLTGSDNQPQHF. DNA of the CDR3: TGCGCCAGCAGCTTGACAGGGAGCGATAATCAGCCCCAGCATTTT.

This clonotype turned up a few times. This chain joins TRBV7-2 and TRBJ1-2, with D unclear. The CDR3 is 15 amino acids. V lost 0 bases and J lost 2, with 10 bases in between. Germline CDR1 is SGHTA and CDR2 is FQGNSA. The DNA of the CDR3 is TGTGCCAGCAGCTTAGCGCGGCGGGTGAACTATGGCTACACCTTC. Protein: CASSLARRVNYGYTF.

This clonotype was recorded a few times. The chain links TRBV20-1 to TRBJ2-1, with 12 bases fitting TRBD2. Germline CDR1 and CDR2: DFQATT and SNEGSKA (reference sequence). V was pared by 4 bases and J by 7 bases, with 11 bases of the junction left unmatched. This CDR3 contains 16 residues. The CDR3 sequence: CSAKTEGLAGKNEQFF. The CDR3 region has the DNA TGCAGTGCTAAGACGGAAGGACTAGCGGGAAAGAATGAGCAGTTCTTC.

This clonotype has a count of ten or more. The genes are TRBV3-1 and TRBJ1-2; D is unclear. This CDR3 region has 12 residues. The V gene's germline CDR1 is LGHDT and CDR2 YNNKEL (reference sequence). V lost 4 bases, J lost 2 bases, and 5 bases lay in between. CDR3: CASSLLNYGYTF. CDR3 coding DNA: TGTGCCAGCAGCCTACTAAACTATGGCTACACCTTC.

The chain links TRBV18 to TRBJ2-3, with D hard to call. Trimming pared 2 bases from V and 3 bases from J, leaving 9 bases between. Germline V gene lookup returns CDR1 KGHSH and CDR2 LQKENI. This CDR3 has 14 residues. The CDR3 loop is CASSPSQITDTQYF. Here the CDR3 DNA reads TGTGCCAGCTCACCATCACAGATTACAGATACGCAGTATTTT.

This clonotype was counted between two and nine times. The chain has TRBV7-9 and TRBJ2-3, with 7 bases aligning to TRBD2. Germline values: CDR1 SEHNR, CDR2 FQNEAQ (reference sequence). The CDR3 runs to 9 residues. Trimming removed 10 bases from V and 13 bases from J; junction bases left unmatched: 5. Here the CDR3 DNA reads TGTGCCACCGCGGGACTAAAGTATTTT. This codes for CATAGLKYF.

At least ten counts were recorded for this clonotype. The rearrangement uses TRBV7-2 and TRBJ1-1; 8 nucleotides match TRBD1. Trimming took 2 bases from V and 5 from J; bases not matched to a gene: 4. The germline V gene has CDR1 SGHTA and CDR2 FQGNSA. CDR3 size: 14 residues. CDR3 loop: CASSLRGQETEAFF. CDR3 in DNA: TGTGCCAGCAGCTTAAGGGGACAGGAGACTGAAGCTTTCTTT.